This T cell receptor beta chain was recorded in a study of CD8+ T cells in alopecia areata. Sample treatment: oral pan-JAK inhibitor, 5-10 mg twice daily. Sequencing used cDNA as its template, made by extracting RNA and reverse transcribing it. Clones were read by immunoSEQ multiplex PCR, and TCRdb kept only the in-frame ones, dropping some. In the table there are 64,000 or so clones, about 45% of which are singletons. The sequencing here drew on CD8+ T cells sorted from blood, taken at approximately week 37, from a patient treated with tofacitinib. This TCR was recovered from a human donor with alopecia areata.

The CDR3 DNA sequence: TGTGCCAGCAGTTACTCATTCGCACTAGCGGACAATGAGCAGTTCTTC. Protein: CASSYSFALADNEQFF. The chain combines TRBV6-5 with TRBJ2-1, with 8 nucleotides matching TRBD2. The CDR3 length is 16 residues. V was pared by 0 bases and J by 5 bases, with 6 bases of the junction left unmatched. Germline V gene sequence: CDR1 MNHEY, CDR2 SVGAGI.